This T cell receptor (beta chain) originates from a study of control samples from healthy donors and cancer patients. The CDR3 runs to 11 residues. V was shortened by 2 bases and J by 8 bases, with 6 bases between the two germline ends. Germline V gene sequence: CDR1 SGHTA, CDR2 FQGNSA. This table comes from immunoSEQ multiplex PCR, and its TCRdb copy is limited to in-frame clones, with some not included. The sample has approximately 80,000 clones, about 88% seen once; the top ten hold 4.5% to 6%. The chain carries TRBV7-2 and TRBJ1-2; D uncertain. The receptor was isolated from a woman in her forties or fifties in good health. The sample was blood. The CDR3 coding sequence is TGTGCCAGCAGCTTATTTGGCGGCTACACCTTC. The encoded protein is CASSLFGGYTF.